This TCR beta chain was recovered during a study of persistence of HIV-infected CD4 T cells. Study in general: The sample holds CD4+ T cells responsive to CMV or HIV-1 Gag. General observations from the study: Bulk TCR data could not be restricted to HIV-1-infected CMV-responding cells.

Overlapping HIV-1 Gag 15-mer peptides at approximately 1 ug per peptide per mL were used. Memory cells lacking CD40L and CD69 with high CD45RO were sorted. This clone is a singleton in its sample. What it binds is unknown. This was the immunoSEQ version 4 assay in survey mode. The method was immunoSEQ multiplex PCR; TCRdb's version includes in-frame clones alone and lacks a portion of them. Seen here are tens of thousands of clones, 75% to 80% observed once, and the top ten hold approximately 14%. The sequence was collected from an adult man with HIV who was CMV-seropositive. Sample: CD4+ T cells sorted from PBMCs after approximately 18-hour stimulation, taken from a patient who received antiretroviral therapy.

The chain's CDR3 is CASSYSDIGLLYGYTF. CDR3 coding DNA: TGTGCCAGCAGTTACTCGGATATAGGGCTCCTCTATGGCTACACCTTC. The genes are TRBV6-2 or TRBV6-3 and TRBJ1-2; the D is unclear. CDR3 length equals 16 residues. Germline values: CDR1 MNHEY, CDR2 SVGEGT. Trimming stripped 0 bases from V and 4 bases from J, with 15 bases between.